Listed below are T cell receptor beta chains from one sample, sequenced in a study of shared clonotypes between healthy human individuals. Here immunoSEQ multiplex PCR was the method, and the copy in TCRdb shows in-frame clones only, minus some. The repertoire holds some 2.1 million clones, with 95% as singletons. Sequences were obtained from naive CD4+ T cells sorted from blood. These receptors all come from a man aged 18 to 30 in good health. Both conserved end residues are part of each CDR3. A D gene is named only where the DNA matches it firmly. Some rows have no size entry. The others give once, few or many, or a class for an expanded clone.

TRBV19	once	TRBJ2-1	TRBD2	TGTGCCAGTAGTAATAGCGGGGAATCCTACAATGAGCAGTTCTTC	CASSNSGESYNEQFF
TRBV6-5	.	TRBJ1-5	.	TGTGCCAGCAGGGCCAAGGGGGTAGGTTCGCCCCAGCATTTT	CASRAKGVGSPQHF
TRBV30	.	TRBJ2-7	.	TGTGCCTGGAGTCCCCGGGGTTACGAGCAGTACTTC	CAWSPRGYEQYF
TRBV6-1	.	TRBJ1-1	.	TGTGCCAGCAGGGGAAAGATGAACACTGAAGCTTTCTTT	CASRGKMNTEAFF
TRBV6-6	.	TRBJ2-7	TRBD2	TGTGCCAGCACCGACCGGGGGGGAGGCGAGCAGTACTTC	CASTDRGGGEQYF
TRBV18	.	TRBJ1-1	.	TGTGCCAGCTCACCTCTAGGGGCGGACACTGAAGCTTTCTTT	CASSPLGADTEAFF
TRBV6-6	.	TRBJ1-1	.	TGTGCCAGCAGTTACGGGGGGACTGAAGCTTTCTTT	CASSYGGTEAFF
TRBV11-2	.	TRBJ1-6	TRBD1	TGTGCCAGCAGCCCTGGGACAGTCGCTAATTCACCCCTCCACTTT	CASSPGTVANSPLHF
TRBV11-1	.	TRBJ1-1	.	TGTGCCAGCAGCTTAAAGGGGCTGAACACTGAAGCTTTCTTT	CASSLKGLNTEAFF
TRBV27	.	TRBJ2-2	TRBD2	TGTGCCAGCAGAACTAGCGGGAAGAACACCGGGGAGCTGTTTTTT	CASRTSGKNTGELFF
TRBV28	.	TRBJ1-5	TRBD1	TGTGCCAGCAGCCACCCTTACAGGGGTATGTACAATCAGCCCCAGCATTTT	CASSHPYRGMYNQPQHF
TRBV11-2	.	TRBJ2-2	.	TGTGCCAGCAGCTTGGGTCAGGGTAACACCGGGGAGCTGTTTTTT	CASSLGQGNTGELFF
TRBV28	once	TRBJ1-5	TRBD1	TGTGCCAGCAGACTCGGACAGGGGGCCGCACGTAATCAGCCCCAGCATTTT	CASRLGQGAARNQPQHF
TRBV5-6	.	TRBJ1-4	TRBD1	TGTGCCAGCAGCTTTTGGTCAGGGGGGAATGAAAAACTGTTTTTT	CASSFWSGGNEKLFF
TRBV5-6	.	TRBJ2-3	.	TGTGCCAGCAGCTTGGTTTCGGGCACAGATACGCAGTATTTT	CASSLVSGTDTQYF
TRBV29-1	once	TRBJ1-1	.	TGCAGCGTTGAGGATACTGGGAGGATGGACACTGAAGCTTTCTTT	CSVEDTGRMDTEAFF
TRBV28	.	TRBJ2-1	.	TGTGCCAGCACTATATACCAGGGCTACAATGAGCAGTTCTTC	CASTIYQGYNEQFF
TRBV6-1	.	TRBJ2-7	TRBD1	TGTGCCAGCCTTACGGGACAGGGGTACGAGCAGTACTTC	CASLTGQGYEQYF
TRBV29-1	.	TRBJ2-5	.	TGCAGCGTTGGAACAGGGCAAGAGACCCAGTACTTC	CSVGTGQETQYF
TRBV2	.	TRBJ2-7	TRBD2	TGTGCCAGCAGTCTTGAAAGCGGGGGGCCCTACGAGCAGTACTTC	CASSLESGGPYEQYF
TRBV27	.	TRBJ1-6	TRBD1	TGTGCCAGCAGTTTACGGGGTCAGGGGGTTTCGAATTCACCCCTCCACTTT	CASSLRGQGVSNSPLHF
TRBV10-3	few	TRBJ1-1	.	TGTGCCATCAGTGGAGGGACTGAAGCTTTCTTT	CAISGGTEAFF
TRBV9	.	TRBJ2-2	.	TGTGCCAGCAGCGTAGAGGCAGGCGCGAACACCGGGGAGCTGTTTTTT	CASSVEAGANTGELFF
TRBV6-5	.	TRBJ1-1	TRBD1	TGTGCCAGCAGTTACATACAGGGGCGATGGACTGAAGCTTTCTTT	CASSYIQGRWTEAFF
TRBV4-3	.	TRBJ1-3	.	TGCGCCAGCAGCCAAGACTGGGTAGGGCAGGGCGGTCGAGGAAACACCATATATTTT	CASSQDWVGQGGRGNTIYF
TRBV2	.	TRBJ1-2	TRBD1	TGTGCCAGCATCAGGACAGGGATTGGGGCTGGCTACACCTTC	CASIRTGIGAGYTF
TRBV5-6	.	TRBJ1-4	TRBD1	TGTGCCAGCAGCCACGCTCAGGGGGCAAGGGAAAAACTGTTTTTT	CASSHAQGAREKLFF
TRBV11-2	once	TRBJ2-1	TRBD2	TGTGCCAGCAGCTTAACGGGACTATCCTACAATGAGCAGTTCTTC	CASSLTGLSYNEQFF
TRBV9	.	TRBJ1-1	.	TGTGCCAGCAGCGTAGGGACGGAGGCTGAAGCTTTCTTT	CASSVGTEAEAFF